This T cell receptor (beta chain) comes out of a study of blood T cell repertoires in COVID-19. Study-wide context: COVID-19 samples, acute and convalescent, were from the United States, Italy and Spain.

V was pared by 6 bases and J by 2 bases, with 3 bases of the junction left unmatched. The CDR3 has 15 amino acids. The germline gives CDR1 SGHAT, CDR2 FQNNGV. Using immunoSEQ multiplex PCR, the repertoire was profiled, and TCRdb retains in-frame clones only, with some absent. The data show 250,000 to 350,000 clones, approximately 83% seen once. The sequence came from a woman in her twenties or thirties who had recovered from COVID-19. Sequenced material: peripheral blood. J is TRBJ2-1 and V is TRBV11-2, with TRBD2 identical over 11 bases. Written as DNA, the CDR3 is TGTGCCAGCAGTTCGGGACTAGCGGCCTACAATGAGCAGTTCTTC. It encodes CASSSGLAAYNEQFF.